In its sample, the clone carrying this TCR beta chain was seen once. This CDR3 comprises 15 residues. V dropped 6 bases and J dropped 1 base, with 16 bases sitting between them. The germline CDR1 and CDR2 sequences are MNHEY and SVGAGI. The sample comes from a study of T cell responses to AZD1222 COVID-19 vaccine. TCRdb's table, derived via immunoSEQ multiplex PCR, lists solely in-frame clones and lacks some. The sample contains approximately 170,000 clones, approximately 93% of which appear only once. The sequence came from an adult in good health. J is TRBJ2-7 and V is TRBV6-5; D may be TRBD2 (5 bases). The sample in question was peripheral blood, obtained on day 0 of AZD1222 vaccination. CDR3: CASSPEPAASYEQYF. CDR3 nucleotides: TGTGCCAGCAGCCCCGAACCAGCGGCATCCTACGAGCAGTACTTC.